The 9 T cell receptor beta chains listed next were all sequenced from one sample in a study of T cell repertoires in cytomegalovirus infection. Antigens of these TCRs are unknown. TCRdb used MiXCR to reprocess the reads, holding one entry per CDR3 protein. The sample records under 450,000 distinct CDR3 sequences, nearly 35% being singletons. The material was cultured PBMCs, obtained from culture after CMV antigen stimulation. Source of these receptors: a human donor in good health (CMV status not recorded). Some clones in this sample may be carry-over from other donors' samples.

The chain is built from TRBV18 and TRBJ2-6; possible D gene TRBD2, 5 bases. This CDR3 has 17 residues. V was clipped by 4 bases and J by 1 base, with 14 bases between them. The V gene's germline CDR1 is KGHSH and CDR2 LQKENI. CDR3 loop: CASSQGSPHSGANVLTF. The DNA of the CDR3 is TGTGCCAGCTCACAAGGGAGTCCCCATTCTGGGGCCAACGTCCTGACTTTC.

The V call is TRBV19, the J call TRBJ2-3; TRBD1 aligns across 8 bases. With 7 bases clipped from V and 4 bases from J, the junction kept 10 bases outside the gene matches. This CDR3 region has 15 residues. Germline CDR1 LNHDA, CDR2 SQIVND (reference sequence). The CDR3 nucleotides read TGTGCCAGTAAACCGGACAGGGATCGGGCAGATACGCAGTATTTT. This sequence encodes CASKPDRDRADTQYF. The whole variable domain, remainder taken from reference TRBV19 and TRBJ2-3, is DGGITQSPKYLFRKEGQNVTLSCEQNLNHDAMYWYRQDPGQGLRLIYYSQIVNDFQKGDIAEGYSVSREKKESFPLTVTSAQKNPTAFYLCASKPDRDRADTQYFGPGTRLTVL.

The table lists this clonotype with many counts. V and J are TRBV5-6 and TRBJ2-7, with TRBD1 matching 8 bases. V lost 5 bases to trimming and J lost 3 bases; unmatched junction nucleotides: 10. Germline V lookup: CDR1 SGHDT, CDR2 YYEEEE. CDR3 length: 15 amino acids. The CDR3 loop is CASRKLGQGVYEQYV. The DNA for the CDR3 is TGTGCCAGCAGAAAACTAGGACAGGGAGTCTACGAGCAGTACGTC.

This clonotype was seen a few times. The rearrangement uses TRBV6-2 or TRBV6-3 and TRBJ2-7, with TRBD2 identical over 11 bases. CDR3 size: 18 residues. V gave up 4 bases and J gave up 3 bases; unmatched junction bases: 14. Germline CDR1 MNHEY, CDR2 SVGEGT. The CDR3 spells CASSWNIRASGRFYEQYF. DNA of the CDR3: TGTGCCAGCAGTTGGAACATTAGGGCTAGCGGGAGGTTCTACGAGCAGTACTTC.

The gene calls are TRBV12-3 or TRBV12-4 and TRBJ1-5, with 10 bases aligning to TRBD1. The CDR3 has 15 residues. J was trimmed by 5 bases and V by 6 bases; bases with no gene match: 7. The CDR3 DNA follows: TGTGCCAGCAGCGAGACCGGGACAGGGGATCAGCCCCAGCATTTT. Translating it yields CASSETGTGDQPQHF.

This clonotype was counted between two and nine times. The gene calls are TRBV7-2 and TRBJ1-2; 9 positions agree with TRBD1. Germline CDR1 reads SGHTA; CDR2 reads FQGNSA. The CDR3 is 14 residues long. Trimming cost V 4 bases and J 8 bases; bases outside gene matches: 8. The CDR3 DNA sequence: TGTGCCAGCAGCTCCGTGACAGGGGGTCGCGGCTACACCTTC. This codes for CASSSVTGGRGYTF.

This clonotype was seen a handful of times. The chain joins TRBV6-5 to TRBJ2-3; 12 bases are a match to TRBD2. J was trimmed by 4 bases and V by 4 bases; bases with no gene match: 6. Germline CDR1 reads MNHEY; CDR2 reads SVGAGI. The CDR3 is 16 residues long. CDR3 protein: CASSSRLAGGPDTQYF. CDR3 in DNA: TGTGCCAGCAGTTCCCGGCTAGCGGGAGGGCCAGATACGCAGTATTTT.

CDR3 nucleotide sequence: TGTGCCAGCAGTCTGACAGGGAGTAGCTCACCCCTCCACTTT. Translation gives CASSLTGSSSPLHF. The chain employs TRBV12-3 or TRBV12-4 and TRBJ1-6; TRBD1 agrees at 7 bases. J lost 10 bases, V lost 5 bases, and 8 bases had no gene match. The CDR3 loop spans 14 amino acids.

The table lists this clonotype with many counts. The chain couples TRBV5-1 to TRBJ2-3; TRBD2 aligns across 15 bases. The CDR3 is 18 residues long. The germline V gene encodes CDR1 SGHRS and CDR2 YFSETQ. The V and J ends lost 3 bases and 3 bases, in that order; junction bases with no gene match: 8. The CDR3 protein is CASSSGLAGGMSTDTQYF. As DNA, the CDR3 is TGCGCCAGCAGCTCGGGACTAGCGGGAGGAATGAGTACAGATACGCAGTATTTT.